This entry lists 24 T cell receptor beta chains sequenced from one sample in a study of T cell changes during pregnancy in multiple sclerosis. Assay used: immunoSEQ multiplex PCR; TCRdb lists only in-frame clones, some missing. Of some 47,000 clones in the sample, roughly 95% were seen once. This specimen consisted of peripheral blood, obtained in the second trimester of pregnancy. These receptors came from a female donor with multiple sclerosis, enrolled in a pregnancy study.

The gene calls are TRBV27 and TRBJ1-4; TRBD1 matches 8 bases. CDR3 length: 16 amino acids. Germline-derived CDR1 and CDR2 are MNHEY and SMNVEV (reference sequence). V lost 5 bases and J lost 3; bases outside the gene matches: 8. The CDR3 is CASSPQDRGPNEKLFF. CDR3 DNA sequence: TGTGCCAGCAGTCCACAAGACAGGGGCCCTAATGAAAAACTGTTTTTT.

CDR3 sequence (DNA): TGTGCCAGCAGTTTGCCGACGGCCGGGGACACTGAAGCTTTCTTT. It specifies CASSLPTAGDTEAFF. V usage is TRBV6-6 and J usage is TRBJ1-1; D ambiguous. The CDR3 contains 15 residues. Trimming left V 4 bases short and J 3 bases short, with 15 bases between. The germline V gene encodes CDR1 MNHNY and CDR2 SVGAGI (reference sequence).

The chain joins TRBV18 to TRBJ1-1, with D tentatively TRBD1 (5 bases). V was trimmed by 3 bases and J by 1 base, leaving 15 bases between them. This CDR3 is 16 amino acids long. The V gene's germline CDR1 is KGHSH and CDR2 LQKENI. In DNA form, the CDR3 reads TGTGCCAGCTCACCTCGGGGGTCAGGGACGAACACTGAAGCTTTCTTT. This encodes CASSPRGSGTNTEAFF.

This sequence joins TRBV7-8 and TRBJ2-1, with TRBD2 as a possible D gene (6 bases). This CDR3 is 14 amino acids long. V was cut by 3 bases and J by 5 bases, with 11 bases left in between. Germline CDR1 is SGHVS and CDR2 is FQNEAQ. CDR3 residues: CASSFLGGDNEQFF. DNA of the CDR3: TGTGCCAGCAGCTTTCTCGGGGGTGACAATGAGCAGTTCTTC.

The V gene is TRBV6-5, the J gene TRBJ2-1, with TRBD2 identical over 7 bases. Trimming cost V 2 bases and J 10 bases; bases outside gene matches: 11. The CDR3 has 15 amino acids. The germline V gene has CDR1 MNHEY and CDR2 SVGAGI. The DNA for the CDR3 is TGTGCCAGCAGTTACCTGGGACCTCCAGCGGGGGAGCAGTTCTTC. Its translation: CASSYLGPPAGEQFF.

The chain joins TRBV18 to TRBJ2-5, with D possibly being TRBD1 (6 bases). The CDR3 covers 13 residues. The germline CDR1 and CDR2 sequences are KGHSH and LQKENI. The ends were cut back, 4 bases at V and 4 bases at J, with 10 bases in the middle. CDR3 amino acids: CASSQGTIETQYF. The DNA for the CDR3 is TGTGCCAGCTCACAAGGGACAATAGAGACCCAGTACTTC.

The V call is TRBV6-1, the J call TRBJ2-1; 8 bases match TRBD2. The V and J ends lost 2 bases and 9 bases, in that order; junction bases with no gene match: 12. Germline V CDR1 and CDR2: MNHNS, SASEGT. The CDR3 consists of 16 residues. The CDR3: CASSESSGPKGVEQFF. The CDR3 nucleotides read TGTGCCAGCAGTGAATCTAGCGGGCCAAAGGGCGTTGAGCAGTTCTTC.

V and J are TRBV5-1 and TRBJ2-1; D is ambiguous. Germline CDR1 SGHRS, CDR2 YFSETQ. V dropped 2 bases and J dropped 7 bases, with 16 bases sitting between them. This CDR3 comprises 15 residues. This chain's CDR3 is CASSFATAARNEQFF. Written as DNA, the CDR3 is TGCGCCAGCAGCTTTGCAACAGCTGCCAGGAATGAGCAGTTCTTC.

The chain couples TRBV29-1 to TRBJ2-1; 8 nucleotides align to TRBD1. The CDR3 length is 16 residues. The V gene's germline CDR1 is SQVTM and CDR2 ANQGSEA. With V trimmed by 4 bases and J by 4 bases, 12 bases remained unmatched. CDR3 loop: CSVGAVRGQQYNEQFF. Written as DNA, the CDR3 is TGCAGCGTTGGGGCTGTCAGGGGGCAACAATACAATGAGCAGTTCTTC.

The chain employs TRBV5-5 and TRBJ2-2; TRBD2 aligns across 11 bases. V dropped 4 bases and J dropped 1; count of bases not matched to a gene: 9. Germline lookup yields CDR1 SGHKS and CDR2 YYEKEE (reference sequence). This CDR3 spans 18 amino acids. Written as DNA, the CDR3 is TGTGCCAGCAGCCTTGGGGTCACTAGCGGGGGGAACACCGGGGAGCTGTTTTTT. Its protein is CASSLGVTSGGNTGELFF.

The chain combines TRBV5-1 with TRBJ2-7; 7 nucleotides align to TRBD1. CDR3 size: 15 residues. Germline loops: CDR1 SGHRS, CDR2 YFSETQ. Trimming at V came to 4 bases and at J to 4 bases, leaving 11 bases not matched to a gene. The CDR3 coding sequence is TGCGCCAGCAGCCTCGAGACAGGGCAAAGGTACGAGCAGTACTTC. As protein: CASSLETGQRYEQYF.

The CDR3 loop reads CASSGGQEEETQYF. CDR3 nucleotides: TGCGCCAGCAGCGGGGGACAGGAGGAAGAGACCCAGTACTTC. V gene TRBV5-1 combines with J gene TRBJ2-5; TRBD1 matches 8 bases. The CDR3 sequence is 14 residues long. The V and J ends lost 4 bases and 3 bases, in that order; junction bases with no gene match: 5. Germline assignment: CDR1 SGHRS and CDR2 YFSETQ.

This chain links TRBV11-3 with TRBJ2-2; TRBD1 agrees at 7 bases. The CDR3 is made up of 15 amino acids. Germline assignment: CDR1 SGHNT and CDR2 YENEEA. Trimming at V came to 6 bases and at J to 7 bases, leaving 11 bases not matched to a gene. The CDR3 spells CASSSGTAWSGELFF. The CDR3 region has the DNA TGTGCCAGCAGTTCAGGGACAGCCTGGAGCGGGGAGCTGTTTTTT.

This clone showed up just once. The V and J genes are TRBV5-5 and TRBJ1-1, with 7 bases identical to TRBD1. This CDR3 has 13 residues. Trimming took 3 bases from V and 3 from J; bases not matched to a gene: 2. Germline assignment: CDR1 SGHKS and CDR2 YYEKEE (reference sequence). CDR3 bases: TGTGCCAGCAGCTATCAGGGGGACACTGAAGCTTTCTTT. It encodes CASSYQGDTEAFF.

The rearrangement links TRBV7-3 to TRBJ2-3; 9 nucleotides agree with TRBD1. The CDR3 sequence is 15 residues long. Germline V gene sequence: CDR1 SGHTA, CDR2 FQGTGA. The J segment lost 2 bases and the V segment lost 5 bases, leaving 5 bases of the junction unmatched. CDR3 coding DNA: TGTGCCAGCAGCCCCGGGACAGGGCTCACAGATACGCAGTATTTT. It codes for CASSPGTGLTDTQYF.

This chain joins TRBV5-1 and TRBJ2-5; perhaps TRBD1 as D (5 bases). The length of the CDR3 is 14 residues. Germline loops: CDR1 SGHRS, CDR2 YFSETQ. The V end was cut by 4 bases, the J end by 3 bases, with 13 bases between. As DNA, the CDR3 is TGCGCCAGCAGCGTGACAGATTCGAAAGAGACCCAGTACTTC. Translating it yields CASSVTDSKETQYF.

The chain has TRBV30 and TRBJ2-5; 9 nucleotides align to TRBD2. Germline CDR1 reads GTSNPN; CDR2 reads SVGIG (reference sequence). The CDR3 loop spans 13 amino acids. Trimming cost V 1 base and J 4 bases; bases outside gene matches: 1. This CDR3 is CAWSEGLAETQYF. In DNA, the CDR3 is TGTGCCTGGAGTGAGGGACTAGCAGAGACCCAGTACTTC.

J is TRBJ2-3 and V is TRBV5-1; a possible D gene is TRBD2 (5 bases). This CDR3 is built from 15 residues. The V and J ends lost 3 bases and 6 bases respectively, with 17 bases between them. Germline CDR1 is SGHRS and CDR2 is YFSETQ. CDR3 nucleotide sequence: TGCGCCAGCAGCTCCCCTGAGAGGGCTATCGATACGCAGTATTTT. Translating it yields CASSSPERAIDTQYF.

V usage is TRBV21-1 and J usage is TRBJ2-5; the table gives TRBD1 as D, unverified against the DNA. TRBV21-1 is given as a pseudogene. The CDR3 is 14 amino acids. This CDR3 is CASSKTDRQETQYF. CDR3 DNA: TGTGCCAGCAGCAAAACAGACAGACAAGAGACCCAGTACTTC.

This chain uses TRBV28 with TRBJ1-1; the match to TRBD1 covers 9 bases. V gave up 4 bases and J gave up 5 bases; unmatched junction bases: 11. CDR1 is MDHEN and CDR2 is SYDVKM in the germline V gene. The CDR3 has 16 amino acids. The CDR3 DNA sequence: TGTGCCAGCAGTTCCCCCACGGGACAGGGTCGGACTGAAGCTTTCTTT. Encoded protein: CASSSPTGQGRTEAFF.

The chain recombines TRBV27 with TRBJ2-7, with 8 bases aligning to TRBD2. The CDR3 runs to 17 residues. Germline V lookup: CDR1 MNHEY, CDR2 SMNVEV (reference sequence). The V segment lost 5 bases and the J segment 5 bases; nucleotides outside the gene matches: 17. This CDR3 is CASSPRSQTSAGHEQYF. The CDR3 DNA reads as TGTGCCAGCAGTCCCCGATCCCAGACTAGCGCGGGTCACGAGCAGTACTTC.

The chain couples TRBV11-2 to TRBJ2-3, with 11 nucleotides matching TRBD2. This CDR3 comprises 18 residues. Germline V lookup: CDR1 SGHAT, CDR2 FQNNGV. The junction had 7 bases not matched to a gene; V was cut back by 0 bases and J by 2 bases. CDR3 coding DNA: TGTGCCAGCAGCTTAGATCCCGGACTAGCGGGTACCACAGATACGCAGTATTTT. Translated: CASSLDPGLAGTTDTQYF.

This chain joins TRBV5-4 and TRBJ1-1; D is perhaps TRBD1 (5 bases). The CDR3 contains 14 residues. Germline loops: CDR1 SGHNT, CDR2 YYREEE (reference sequence). V dropped 1 base and J dropped 3 bases, with 10 bases sitting between them. The CDR3 DNA sequence: TGTGCCAGCAGCTTGCCGGGGGGAGACACTGAAGCTTTCTTT. As protein: CASSLPGGDTEAFF. Complete variable domain (other parts from reference TRBV5-4 and TRBJ1-1): ETGVTQSPTHLIKTRGQQVTLRCSSQSGHNTVSWYQQALGQGPQFIFQYYREEENGRGNFPPRFSGLQFPNYSSELNVNALELDDSALYLCASSLPGGDTEAFFGQGTRLTVV.

V and J are TRBV15 and TRBJ2-2, with D possibly TRBD1 on 6 matching bases. The CDR3 has 14 amino acids. CDR1 is LNHNV, CDR2 YYDKDF, per germline (reference sequence). The germline V and J ends were trimmed by 2 bases and 9 bases, with 13 bases remaining between them. The DNA for the CDR3 is TGTGCCACCAGCAGAATAACCGACAGGAGGGAGCTGTTTTTT. Translating gives CATSRITDRRELFF.